Presented here are 11 T cell receptor beta chains from one specimen sequenced in a study of cytomegalovirus exposure and HLA in healthy donors. Measured with immunoSEQ multiplex PCR; TCRdb has only the in-frame clones, and not every one. The table records 95,000 to 150,000 clones, around 90% of them present only once. What was sequenced was PBMCs. These receptors were taken from a woman aged 18-29 years in good health and CMV-seronegative.

The chain has TRBV19 and TRBJ2-5, with 10 bases identical to TRBD2. Germline V CDR1 and CDR2: LNHDA, SQIVND (reference sequence). V gave up 4 bases and J gave up 2 bases; unmatched junction bases: 4. The CDR3 loop spans 15 amino acids. The CDR3 DNA reads TGTGCCAGTAGTACTATTAGCGGGGGGCAAGAGACCCAGTACTTC. It translates to CASSTISGGQETQYF.

J is TRBJ2-1 and V is TRBV7-2, with D possibly matching TRBD2 (6 bases). This CDR3 has 15 residues. Deletions cut 1 base from V and 6 bases from J, with 13 bases between. CDR1 and CDR2 (germline): SGHTA, FQGNSA. CDR3 protein: CASSLEAGIINEQFF. The DNA for the CDR3 is TGTGCCAGCAGCTTAGAGGCGGGAATTATCAATGAGCAGTTCTTC.

The chain is built from TRBV27 and TRBJ1-2; D ambiguous. The CDR3 has 14 amino acids. Trimming left V 2 bases short and J 9 bases short, with 16 bases between. CDR1 and CDR2 (germline): MNHEY, SMNVEV (reference sequence). The CDR3: CASSLTPQTRSYTF. The CDR3 nucleotides are TGTGCCAGCAGTTTAACGCCCCAGACTCGAAGCTACACCTTC.

V usage is TRBV28 and J usage is TRBJ1-4; unclear D gene. Germline V CDR1 and CDR2: MDHEN, SYDVKM. The CDR3 consists of 14 residues. V lost 7 bases, J lost 6 bases, and 15 bases lay in between. CDR3 residues: CASTPGGMDEKLFF. The DNA of the CDR3 is TGTGCCAGCACCCCTGGCGGGATGGATGAAAAACTGTTTTTT.

The chain joins TRBV9 to TRBJ2-3; 7 bases match TRBD2. There are 15 residues in the CDR3. Germline loops: CDR1 SGDLS, CDR2 YYNGEE. The ends lost 3 bases at V and 3 bases at J; junction bases unmatched: 7. The CDR3 region has the DNA TGTGCCAGCAGCGAATGGGGTAGCGGGACAGATACGCAGTATTTT. It translates to CASSEWGSGTDTQYF.

The gene calls are TRBV5-4 and TRBJ2-7; 7 bases fit TRBD1. CDR3 length: 15 amino acids. The J segment lost 3 bases and the V segment lost 1 base, leaving 7 bases of the junction unmatched. Germline loops: CDR1 SGHNT, CDR2 YYREEE (reference sequence). For the CDR3, the DNA is TGTGCCAGCAGCTTGCGGGCAGGGGGTGTCTACGAGCAGTACTTC. Residues: CASSLRAGGVYEQYF. The entire variable domain, with the rest obtained from reference TRBV5-4 and TRBJ2-7, is as follows: ETGVTQSPTHLIKTRGQQVTLRCSSQSGHNTVSWYQQALGQGPQFIFQYYREEENGRGNFPPRFSGLQFPNYSSELNVNALELDDSALYLCASSLRAGGVYEQYFGPGTRLTVT.

V is TRBV29-1 and J is TRBJ2-3; 7 bases align to TRBD2. This CDR3 contains 14 residues. Trimming at V came to 4 bases and at J to 8 bases, leaving 12 bases not matched to a gene. In germline, CDR1 is SQVTM, CDR2 ANQGSEA. CDR3 sequence: CSVAPWGGEGTQYF. The CDR3 bases are TGCAGCGTTGCCCCCTGGGGTGGGGAGGGTACGCAGTATTTT.

This clone was seen a few times. The rearrangement joins TRBV5-4 to TRBJ2-2, with a tentative D call TRBD2 (5 bases). Germline V lookup: CDR1 SGHNT, CDR2 YYREEE (reference sequence). V was trimmed by 3 bases and J by 4 bases, leaving 7 bases between them. This CDR3 has 13 residues. DNA for the CDR3: TGTGCCAGCAGCTCGGGGATCACCGGGGAGCTGTTTTTT. It is translated as CASSSGITGELFF.

The V gene is TRBV6-5, the J gene TRBJ1-2; 7 bases are shared with TRBD1. Trimming removed 6 bases from V and 13 bases from J; junction bases left unmatched: 8. Germline V gene data show CDR1 as MNHEY and CDR2 as SVGAGI. The CDR3 has 11 residues. The CDR3 DNA follows: TGTGCCAGCAGCCAGGGACAGATGATCACCTTC. It encodes CASSQGQMITF.

V is TRBV21-1 and J is TRBJ1-4. TRBV21-1 is a pseudogene. The CDR3 runs to 16 residues. The DNA for the CDR3 is TGTGCCAGCAGCCAAATGGACTTTCTCCCTAATGAAAAACTGTTTTTT. This translates into CASSQMDFLPNEKLFF.

The chain couples TRBV30 to TRBJ2-6, with D unclear. CDR1 and CDR2 from the germline V gene are GTSNPN and SVGIG (reference sequence). Trimming cost V 0 bases and J 0 bases, with 6 bases left between them. This CDR3 has 15 amino acids. CDR3 region: CAWSVPSSGANVLTF. As DNA, the CDR3 is TGTGCCTGGAGTGTACCCAGCTCTGGGGCCAACGTCCTGACTTTC.